This T cell receptor beta chain was sequenced during a study of cytomegalovirus exposure and HLA in healthy donors. General study findings and limits: The classifier reportedly diagnosed cytomegalovirus status with high specificity and sensitivity. In vitro testing confirmed three CMV-associated chains as specific for CMV antigens.

Looked up from germline, CDR1 is SEHNR and CDR2 is FQNEAQ (reference sequence). This CDR3 is built from 12 residues. V was pared by 5 bases and J by 1 base, with 5 bases between. Profiling relied on immunoSEQ multiplex PCR, and the TCRdb table lists in-frame clones only, not all of them. The data hold 110,000 or so clones, with about 83% observed a single time. As to this clone: Its specificity is not known.

V and J are TRBV7-9 and TRBJ1-2, with no clear D. The TCR originated in a man aged 18 to 35 in good health and CMV-seronegative. The sequenced material came from PBMCs. CDR3 residues: CASSPINYGYTF. In DNA form, the CDR3 reads TGTGCCAGCAGCCCCATTAACTATGGCTACACCTTC.